This entry describes one T cell receptor beta chain. Its specificity is not known. The junction differs from germline at one of its ends, possibly a read error. The study profiled TCR beta VDJ and CDR3 using genomic DNA as template. MiXCR, applied by TCRdb to the reads, yields one record per CDR3 protein. This sample has 95,000 to 150,000 distinct CDR3 sequences, with almost 40% found just once. Patients sequenced had flow cytometry evidence of CD8+CD57+ cell expansion. Acquired aplastic anemia of severe grade affected all patients. Sampling of blood occurred while the patients had still received no therapy. This specimen belongs to a study of CD8+CD57+ T cells in acquired aplastic anemia. Across the study: DNA per sorted CD4+ or CD8+ sample ranged about 0.17 to 30 ug, averaging roughly 3.2 ug. General study points: Patients had approximately 29 CD8+ CDR3 sequences in common with controls (the shared set).

Germline V lookup: CDR1 SSHAT, CDR2 FNYEAQ (reference sequence). This CDR3 spans 15 amino acids. The TCR sequence derives from a human donor with aplastic anemia. Sequences were obtained from sorted CD4+, CD8+, or CD8+CD57+ T cells (not recorded which) from PBMCs. This rearrangement joins TRBV7-7 to TRBJ1-2; TRBD1 matches at 7 bases. The CDR3 region has the DNA TGCGCCAGCAGCATAGGGGGCATGGGGATATATGGCTACACCTTC. This encodes CASSIGGMGIYGYTF.